This T cell receptor (beta chain) was captured by sequencing in a study of cytomegalovirus exposure and HLA in healthy donors (dated by TCRdb to the late 2010s). Regarding the research as a whole: According to an earlier analysis of several hundred of the donors, some 180 million T cells yielded roughly 110 million unique TCR beta sequences and approximately 300 Gb of sequence data. HLA typing included class I and class II loci at four-digit resolution. Donor age, sex, ethnicity and CMV serostatus were compiled together with the repertoire data. Of the roughly 390 genotyped donors, 65% to 90% were placed in the genetic ancestry cluster associated with self-reported Caucasian donors. An early release covering over 500 HLA-typed donors comprised approximately 300 gigabases of sequencing data and roughly 85 million unique TCR sequences. Typing coverage varied by locus: roughly 620-640 donors for A, B, C, DRB1 and DQB1; more than 500 for DQA1; more than 600 for DPA1; approximately 450 for DPB1. Using immunosequencing, the study profiled T cell repertoires from 666 subjects and related those repertoires to cytomegalovirus serostatus. The study aimed to test whether cataloging public T cell receptors could reveal signatures of past pathogen exposure. Rather than drawing on any new phenotypic data, the later analysis identified candidate immune exposures from TCR beta sequences and the way those sequences occurred across donors. To study patterns of TCR occurrence, a later analysis re-analyzed previously published TCR beta repertoires from around 670 donors and added high-resolution HLA genotyping. In an earlier analysis of over 550 of the donors, high-throughput TCR beta sequencing was used to judge whether each TCR beta V gene segment behaved as functional or pseudogenic. About five DR-DQ haplotypes were treated as single units for association and clustering because of strong linkage in the cohort. A later genetic analysis took genome-wide SNP genotypes for about 55% of the roughly 670 donors and used that subset as a discovery cohort. Besides the first cohort of roughly 640 subjects, a separate validation cohort made up of about 120 different subjects was used. Among approximately 370 genotyped donors of the cohort, an average of around 220,000 unique TCR beta nucleotide sequences was sequenced per donor, of which about 19% were non-productive. To predict cytomegalovirus infection status, the study combined high-throughput TCR immunosequencing, statistical association of individual TCRs with disease status, and machine learning. All discovery cohort repertoires had been generated using a single sequencing platform.

Comments on this clone: Its antigen is unknown. No quality values exist for individual bases; no much larger clone is one base distant.

Library preparation employed the immunoSEQ multiplex PCR assay. A mixture of 60 forward primers for TCR Vbeta segments and 13 reverse primers for TCR Jbeta segments was used in the multiplex PCR. Amplification of the CDR3 region of rearranged TCR beta genes was performed with a multiplex PCR assay on genomic DNA. On the Illumina HiSeq System, the amplified TCR beta libraries were sequenced as 87-base-pair reads. Per the authors' processing: In a later analysis, tens of millions of unique TCR beta chains were counted across the approximately 640 repertoires, and around 11 million of these chains were shared by at least two donors. Raw reads were error-corrected and collapsed into unique sequences by a nearest-neighbor algorithm in which closely related sequences were merged to remove PCR and sequencing errors. Alignment of CDR3 sequences to IMGT reference sequences was used to assign V, D and J gene segments. For a sequence to be retained, at least a six-nucleotide match to both a V gene segment and a J gene segment was required. Rearrangements were called productive when the CDR3 lacked stop codons and stayed in frame with V and J; all others were non-productive. CDR3 was defined according to IMGT convention as the region running from the second conserved V-encoded cysteine to the conserved J-encoded phenylalanine. In an earlier analysis of 550 to 650 of the donors, sequences lacking an unambiguous match to a single V gene segment were excluded. An earlier analysis of approximately 590 of the donors called V segments functional above 56.7% productive rearrangements and segregating when the between-donor standard deviation exceeded 5%. A statistical classification framework was built to diagnose cytomegalovirus status from the catalog of TCR beta chain sequences. V and J gene assignment, in a later analysis, came from comparing TCR nucleotide sequences with IMGT/GENE-DB human TR gene sequences. A later analysis assigned CDR3 sequences and most-parsimonious VDJ recombination scenarios with the TCRdist pipeline. In a later analysis, each TCR beta chain was defined by its CDR3 amino acid sequence together with its V-gene family, and reads without a unique V-gene family were excluded. A later analysis removed several hundred highly shared, low-generation-probability nucleotide sequences to deal with suspected cross-contamination and a sequencing artifact. A later analysis calculated a clonal expansion index for each public chain from normalized within-repertoire ranks of inferred template counts. In a later analysis, generation probabilities were computed using a VDJ recombination model fitted to out-of-frame rearrangements, and the results were checked against IGoR. A later analysis scored TCR-TCR, TCR-HLA and TCR-CMV co-occurrence with hypergeometric tests, applying a repertoire-size bias correction to TCR pairs. A later analysis estimated false discovery rates by permuting HLA or CMV assignments 20 times. A later analysis grouped co-occurring TCRs with DBSCAN, adding TCRdist sequence similarity when clustering within HLA-allele-positive subsets. For co-occurrence clustering, repertoires with fewer than 30,000 or more than 120,000 public chains were excluded, along with a handful of repertoires with anomalous nucleotide sharing. This immuneACCESS table, as held by TCRdb, lists in-frame sequences with V and J called but not all clones. Of the missing ones, under half trace to an unresolved V gene in checked studies; the others have no known cause. V, J and clone size derive from that table, while D and trimming were established from the DNA sequence. The sample data list over 100,000 clones, and about 70% of these were observed just once. More than 0.7% of the sample is in the top ten clones.

Here is what the overall study found, with its caveats: V-gene and J-gene trimming of TCR beta chains was associated with a missense DCLRE1C variant in a later genetic analysis, and the association was replicated in an independent cohort. Some IMGT-functional V segments, including TRBV6-2 and TRBV6-3, could not be distinguished by the 87-base-pair reads and were therefore excluded. Compared with the roughly 670-donor mean, donors in an Asian-associated ancestry cluster had fewer N-insertions in productive TCRs, according to a later genetic analysis. The presence/absence analyses assumed that sequencing depth was roughly uniform across donors, and that assumption may not be true. Over 15 rarely observed V segments, including chromosome 9 orphons, were excluded from the earlier analysis of about 500 of the donors because counts were too low. For the cohort, immune exposure information was limited to CMV serostatus. HLA typing was unavailable for some donors at each locus, so association tests used only the typed subset. In the study, 150 to 200 TCR beta chains were listed as associated with cytomegalovirus. Across donors, most TCR sequences were observed very rarely, whereas some public TCRs were present in many individuals. The authors suggested that the approach could potentially be generalized to other disease states and immunological phenotypes. A later analysis associated 15,000 to 20,000 TCR beta sequences with specific HLA alleles at a false discovery rate of 0.05. Correlated functional status among segregating V segments might be attributable to linkage disequilibrium, but an unknown experimental factor could not be ruled out. Cytomegalovirus status was reported to be diagnosed by the classifier with high specificity and sensitivity in both the original and validation cohorts. The sequencing pipeline was judged likely to have produced a cluster of highly shared sequence variants as a technical artifact. Only TCR beta chains were sequenced in this cohort, and the absence of alpha or paired-chain data limited detectable features. Strong co-occurrence of HLA alleles, especially DR and DQ, made assigning TCR associations to individual alleles difficult. Broadly in line with IMGT annotations, most TCR beta V segments showed up in productive rearrangements about 90% or about 30% of the time in an earlier analysis of approximately 640 of the donors. In a later analysis, the rate of TCR association differed among HLA loci, with DRB1 alleles having the most associated TCRs and HLA-C alleles having the fewest. Several of the top co-occurrence clusters appeared to be linked to parvovirus B19, influenza, CMV and Epstein-Barr virus, according to a later analysis. In vitro tests confirmed that a few of the cytomegalovirus-associated TCR beta chains recognize cytomegalovirus antigens. A further reported finding was that TCR beta sequences accurately predicted the HLA-A and HLA-B alleles for most subjects in the first cohort. Compared with equally common non-associated chains, HLA-associated TCR beta chains in a later analysis were more clonally expanded and had lower generation probabilities. According to a later analysis, most CMV-associated TCR beta chains appeared to be HLA-restricted, and the HLA associations seemed to be driven largely by CMV exposure.

CDR1 SGHKS and CDR2 YYEKEE were looked up in the germline V gene (reference sequence). V loses 1 base of germline sequence and J loses 5 bases, and the interval between the two ends is 13 bases. The CDR3 runs 15 amino acids, cysteine and phenylalanine included. Kept here is only the CDR3 DNA, which spans 45 bases and is read in frame from base 1. The cohort was made up of roughly 670 healthy bone marrow donors. All cohort members were sampled while nominally healthy, although unrecorded immune exposures were likely present. The donor tested CMV seronegative, placing the donor among the 350 or so seronegative members of the cohort. A peripheral blood sample was provided by each donor, and peripheral blood mononuclear cells were used for TCR beta sequencing. Genomic DNA was extracted from the blood cell samples with the Qiagen DNeasy Blood Extraction Kit.

The receptor was isolated from a woman in her thirties in good health and CMV-seronegative. The chain joins TRBV5-5 to TRBJ1-5; the D segment could be TRBD1, given 5 matching bases. The sequenced sample consisted of PBMCs. CDR3 region: CASSLLGTPHQPQHF. Read as DNA, the sequence is TGTGCCAGCAGCTTGTTGGGGACTCCTCATCAGCCCCAGCATTTT.